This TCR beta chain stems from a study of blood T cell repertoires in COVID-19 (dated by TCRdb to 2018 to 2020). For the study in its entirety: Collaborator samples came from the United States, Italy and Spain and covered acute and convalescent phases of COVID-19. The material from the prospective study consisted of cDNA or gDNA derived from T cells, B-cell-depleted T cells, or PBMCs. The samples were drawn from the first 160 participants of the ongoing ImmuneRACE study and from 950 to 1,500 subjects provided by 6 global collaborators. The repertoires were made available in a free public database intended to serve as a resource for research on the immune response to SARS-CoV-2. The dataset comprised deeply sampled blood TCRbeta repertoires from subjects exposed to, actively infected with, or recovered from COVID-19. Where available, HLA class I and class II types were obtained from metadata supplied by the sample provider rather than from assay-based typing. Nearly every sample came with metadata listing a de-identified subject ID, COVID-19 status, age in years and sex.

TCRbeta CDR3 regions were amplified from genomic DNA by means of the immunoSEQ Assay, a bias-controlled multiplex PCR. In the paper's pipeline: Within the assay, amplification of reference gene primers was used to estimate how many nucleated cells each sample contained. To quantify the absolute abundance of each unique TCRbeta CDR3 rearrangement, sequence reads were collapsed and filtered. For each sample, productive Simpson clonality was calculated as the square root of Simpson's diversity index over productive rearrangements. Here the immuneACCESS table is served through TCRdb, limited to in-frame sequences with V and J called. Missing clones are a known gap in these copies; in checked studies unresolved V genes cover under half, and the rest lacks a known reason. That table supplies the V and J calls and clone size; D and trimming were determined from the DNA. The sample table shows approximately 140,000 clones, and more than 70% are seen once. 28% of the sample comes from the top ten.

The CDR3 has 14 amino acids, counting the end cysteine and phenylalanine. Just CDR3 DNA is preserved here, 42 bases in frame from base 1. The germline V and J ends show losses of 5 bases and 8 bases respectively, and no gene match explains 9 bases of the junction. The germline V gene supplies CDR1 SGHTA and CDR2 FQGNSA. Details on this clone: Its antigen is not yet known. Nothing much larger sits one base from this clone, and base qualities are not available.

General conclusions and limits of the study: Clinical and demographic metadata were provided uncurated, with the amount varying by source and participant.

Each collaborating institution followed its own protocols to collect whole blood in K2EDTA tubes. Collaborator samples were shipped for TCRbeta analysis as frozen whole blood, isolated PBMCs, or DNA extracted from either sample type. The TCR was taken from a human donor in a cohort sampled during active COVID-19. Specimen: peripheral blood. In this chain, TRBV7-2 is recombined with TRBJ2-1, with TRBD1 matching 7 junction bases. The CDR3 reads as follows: CASSPDRDRDEQFF. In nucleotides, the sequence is TGTGCCAGCAGCCCAGACAGGGATCGGGATGAGCAGTTCTTC.